This T cell receptor (beta chain) was found in a study of T cell responses to AZD1222 COVID-19 vaccine (dated by TCRdb to the early 2020s). Regarding the study in general: TCR sequencing covered 233 trial participants: 200 to 220 given two doses of AZD1222 and 26 given two doses of MenACWY control vaccine. Enrollment into the trials was organized by age into subgroups of 18-55, 56-69 and 70-plus years, and those subgroups contained roughly 140, 27 and 60 TCR-sequenced participants, respectively.

General findings and caveats noted by the study authors: CD4 TCRs associated with the vaccine covered the entire spike protein, and the dominant responses were in regions 160-218 and 743-854. Conclusions about previously exposed vaccinees were limited because only six or seven AZD1222 recipients were SARS-CoV-2 seropositive at baseline. Most participants were white British and females outnumbered males, and the authors suggested that clonal diversity may have been underestimated. The 56-69-year group was small, and its depth increase did not reach significance, likely because of low power. Reportedly, almost half of the unique spike-specific TCRs recognized epitopes lying outside the regions that are mutated in the B.1.351 and B.1.1.7 variants. Because no day 14 peak-response samples were available, the repertoires could be characterized only after the peak T cell response. Spike-specific TCR breadth and depth rose significantly after two AZD1222 doses compared with day 0 and with MenACWY recipients.

Note on this clone: Its antigen has not been determined. There are no base qualities to consult, and no much larger clone falls within one base.

Reading the label with the study, this specimen's time point is: baseline before first vaccination. What this sample's treatment or condition label stands for: meningococcal conjugate vaccine given as trial control. Vaccinee samples came from UK trials COV001 and COV002, including a single-blind randomized controlled phase 2/3 trial of AZD1222 (ChAdOx1 nCoV-19) in healthy adults. Trial participant PBMC samples were collected at day 0 and day 28 after the second dose for TCRbeta chain sequencing. The CDR3 regions of human TCRbeta chains were analyzed by immunosequencing. As for how the authors treated the data: TCRs in the repertoires were compared against a reference library of SARS-CoV-2-specific TCRs that had been generated with the MIRA antigen-specificity platform. Breadth meant the fraction of unique TCRs that were SARS-CoV-2-associated, whereas depth meant the fraction of total T cells that were SARS-CoV-2-associated. Each spike-specific TCR was assigned to its reactive spike region and to a CD4 or CD8 class using the MIRA data. Log10-transformed breadth and depth values were compared by one-way ANOVA with Sidak's multiple comparisons tests. In TCRdb, the immuneACCESS table is reduced to in-frame sequences with V and J assigned. These tables do not hold every clone; where another copy was compared, an unresolved V gene accounts for under half, and the others remain unexplained. That table gives V, J and clone size, and the DNA gave D and trimming. This sample has about 160,000 clones in its table, and around 92% of those were observed once. Together, the top ten hold about 4.5% of the sample.

In the germline V gene (reference sequence), CDR1 corresponds to LGHDT and CDR2 to YNNKEL. There are 16 amino acids in the CDR3, from cysteine to phenylalanine inclusive. CDR3 DNA is the only sequence kept; it has 48 bases, read in frame from the first base. V sheds 1 base and J sheds 6 bases, leaving 19 bases between their ends. In this chain, TRBV3-1 (or the pseudogene TRBV3-2) is recombined with TRBJ2-7; the D call is possibly TRBD1 or TRBD2, each sharing 5 bases. This sequence originates from an adult in good health. The source material was peripheral blood, sampled on day 0 of MenACWY control vaccination. The CDR3 protein sequence reads: CASSQVMVRGAGEQYF. The nucleotides read TGTGCCAGCAGCCAAGTGATGGTCAGAGGGGCAGGCGAGCAGTACTTC.